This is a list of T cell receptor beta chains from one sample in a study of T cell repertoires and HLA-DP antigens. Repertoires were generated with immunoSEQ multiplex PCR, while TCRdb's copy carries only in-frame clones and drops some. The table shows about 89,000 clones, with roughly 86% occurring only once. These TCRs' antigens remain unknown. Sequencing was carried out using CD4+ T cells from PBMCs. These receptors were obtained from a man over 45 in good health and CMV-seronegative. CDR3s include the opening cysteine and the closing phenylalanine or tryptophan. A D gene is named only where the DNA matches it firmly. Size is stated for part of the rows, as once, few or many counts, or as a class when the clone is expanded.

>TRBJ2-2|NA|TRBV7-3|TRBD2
TGTGCCAGCAGCCCGATAGCGGGGCCGAACACCGGGGAGCTGTTTTTT
CASSPIAGPNTGELFF
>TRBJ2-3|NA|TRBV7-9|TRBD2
TGTGCCAGCACCCGAGCTAGCGGGAGTGGCGCAGATACGCAGTATTTT
CASTRASGSGADTQYF
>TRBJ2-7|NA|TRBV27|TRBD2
TGTGCCAGCAGTTCCCTGGCGGGAGTACACGAGCAGTACTTC
CASSSLAGVHEQYF
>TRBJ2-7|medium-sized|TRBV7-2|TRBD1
TGTGCCAGCAGCTTACGTCGTGGGGACAGTCCCTACGAGCAGTACTTC
CASSLRRGDSPYEQYF
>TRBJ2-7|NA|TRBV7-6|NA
TGTGCCAGCAGCTTAGCCCAGAGGAACTACGAGCAGTACTTC
CASSLAQRNYEQYF
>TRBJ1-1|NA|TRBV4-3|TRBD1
TGCGCCAGCAGCCAAGAGGCGACAGGGGTAACTGAAGCTTTCTTT
CASSQEATGVTEAFF
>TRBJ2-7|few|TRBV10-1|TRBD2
TGCGCCAGCAGCAAGCTAGCGGGAGTGGGCGAGCAGTACTTC
CASSKLAGVGEQYF
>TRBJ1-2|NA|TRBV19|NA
TGTGCCAGTAGTATAGGGAAGGGGTACTATGGCTACACCTTC
CASSIGKGYYGYTF
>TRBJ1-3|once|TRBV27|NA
TGTGCCAGCAGTTTATCTCCGGGCCTTCGGAACACCATATATTTT
CASSLSPGLRNTIYF
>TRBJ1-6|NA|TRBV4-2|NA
TGTGCCAGCAGCCAGATAGTAGACTATAATTCACCCCTCCACTTT
CASSQIVDYNSPLHF
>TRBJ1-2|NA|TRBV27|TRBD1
TGTGCCAGCAGTTTATTGGGACAGGGGAGCTATGGCTACACCTTC
CASSLLGQGSYGYTF
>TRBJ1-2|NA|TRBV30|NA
TGTGCCTGGAGTGCCCGCGGGACAAGTTCGGATGGCTACACCTTC
CAWSARGTSSDGYTF
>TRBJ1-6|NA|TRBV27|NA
TGTGCCAGCAGTTTATCCGGATACAATTCACCCCTCCACTTT
CASSLSGYNSPLHF
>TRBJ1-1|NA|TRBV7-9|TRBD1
TGTGCCAGCAGCCCCCGGTCAGGGGGCATGAACACTGAAGCTTTCTTT
CASSPRSGGMNTEAFF
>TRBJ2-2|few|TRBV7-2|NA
TGTGCCAGCAGCTTAGCGGGGGACAACACCGGGGAGCTGTTTTTT
CASSLAGDNTGELFF
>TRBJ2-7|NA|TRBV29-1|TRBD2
TGCAGCGTCGCCAGACTAGCGGGCCAATACGAGCAGTACTTC
CSVARLAGQYEQYF
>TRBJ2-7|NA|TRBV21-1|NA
TGTGCCAGCAGCAAAAGGAATAATACCTACGAGCAGTACTTC
CASSKRNNTYEQYF
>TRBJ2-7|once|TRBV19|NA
TGTGCCAGTAGTGAGAGCGGGCTCTACGAGCAGTACTTC
CASSESGLYEQYF
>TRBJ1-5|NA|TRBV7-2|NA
TGTGCCAGCAGCTCCCTTTTACGGGGCATGGATCAGCCCCAGCATTTT
CASSSLLRGMDQPQHF
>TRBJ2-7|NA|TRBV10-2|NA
TGCGCCAGCAGTGTCTCGGGGATATCCTACGAGCAGTACTTC
CASSVSGISYEQYF
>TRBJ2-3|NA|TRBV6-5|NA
TGTGCCAGCACCCGGGATGGGGGGAGCACAGATACGCAGTATTTT
CASTRDGGSTDTQYF
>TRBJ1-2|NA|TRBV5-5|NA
TGTGCCAGCAGCTCCCGGGGCGGCCTCTCAGCCCGGACTAACTATGGCTACACCTTC
CASSSRGGLSARTNYGYTF
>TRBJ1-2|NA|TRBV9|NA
TGTGCCAGCAGGGACTACACCTTC
CASRDYTF
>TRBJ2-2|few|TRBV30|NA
TGTGCCTGGAGTGCGAACACCGGGGAGCTGTTTTTT
CAWSANTGELFF
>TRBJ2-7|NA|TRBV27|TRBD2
TGTGCCAGCAAACTTAGCGGGGGGTGGGAGCAGTACTTC
CASKLSGGWEQYF
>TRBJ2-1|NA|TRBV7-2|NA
TGTGCCAGCAGCTTACAATCGGGGCTCTACAATGAGCAGTTCTTC
CASSLQSGLYNEQFF
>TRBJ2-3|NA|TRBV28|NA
TGTGCCAGCAGTTTCCCGGGTAGGGATACGCAGTATTTT
CASSFPGRDTQYF
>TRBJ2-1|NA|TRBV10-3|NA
TGTGCCATCAGTCGCCCCAACAGGGTCGAGGGAAAGGATGAGCAGTTCTTC
CAISRPNRVEGKDEQFF
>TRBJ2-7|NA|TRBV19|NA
TGTGCCAGTAGTATAGTTTCAGGGTTTTCCTACGAGCAGTACTTC
CASSIVSGFSYEQYF
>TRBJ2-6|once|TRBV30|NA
TGTGCCTGGTACCGGGGGTCTGGGGCCAACGTCCTGACTTTC
CAWYRGSGANVLTF
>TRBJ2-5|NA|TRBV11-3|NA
TGTGCCAGCAGCTTCCAAACCGGGACCCAGTACTTC
CASSFQTGTQYF
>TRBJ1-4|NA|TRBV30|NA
TGTGCCTGGAGTGGTAACGGGTTTTCAAGTACTAATGAAAAACTGTTTTTT
CAWSGNGFSSTNEKLFF
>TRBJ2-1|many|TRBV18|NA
TGTGCCAGCACGAGGGGGAGTTCCTACAATGAGCAGTTCTTC
CASTRGSSYNEQFF
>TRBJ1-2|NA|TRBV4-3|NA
TGCGCCAGCAGCCAAGGTCGGTGGGGCGCGGTAGCTAACTATGGCTACACCTTC
CASSQGRWGAVANYGYTF
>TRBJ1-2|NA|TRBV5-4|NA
TGTGCCAGCAGCGGGAGTTCGAACAACTATGGCTACACCTTC
CASSGSSNNYGYTF
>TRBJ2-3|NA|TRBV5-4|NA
TGTGCCAGCAGCTTCGGGGAGCGCACAGATACGCAGTATTTT
CASSFGERTDTQYF
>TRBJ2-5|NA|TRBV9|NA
TGTGCCAGCAGCGTAGGCCCCAGGGTGGAGACCCAGTACTTC
CASSVGPRVETQYF
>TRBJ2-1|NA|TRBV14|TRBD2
TGTGCCAGCAGGCTAGCGGGAGGAAATGAGCAGTTCTTC
CASRLAGGNEQFF
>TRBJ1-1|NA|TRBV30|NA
TGTGCCTGGAGTGTCTGGCAGGGGAACACTGAAGCTTTCTTT
CAWSVWQGNTEAFF
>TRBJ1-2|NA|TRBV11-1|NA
TGTGCCAGCAGCTTAGGACAGGAGGGTACTAACTATGGCTACACCTTC
CASSLGQEGTNYGYTF
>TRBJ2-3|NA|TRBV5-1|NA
TGCGCCAGCAGCTTGAAGGGACCCACAGATACGCAGTATTTT
CASSLKGPTDTQYF
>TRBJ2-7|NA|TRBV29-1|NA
TGCAGCGTAGGACAGTTCGGGGGGAGAGAGCAGTACTTC
CSVGQFGGREQYF
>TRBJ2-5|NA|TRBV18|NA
TGTGCCAGCTCACAGTTTCGGGTAGCCGCGGGGTCTCAAGAGACCCAGTACTTC
CASSQFRVAAGSQETQYF
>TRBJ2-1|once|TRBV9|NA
TGTGCCAGCAGCGTGGACAGCTCCTACAATGAGCAGTTCTTC
CASSVDSSYNEQFF
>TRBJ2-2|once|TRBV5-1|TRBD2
TGCGCCAGCAGCCTGCACGGACTAGCGGGGGTCGGGGAGCTGTTTTTT
CASSLHGLAGVGELFF
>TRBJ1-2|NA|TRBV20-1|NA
TGCAGTGTCTCCCGGGGGCATGGCTACACCTTC
CSVSRGHGYTF
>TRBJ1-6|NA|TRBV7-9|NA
TGTGCCAGCAGCCGGACAGCTGCCTATAATTCACCCCTCCACTTT
CASSRTAAYNSPLHF
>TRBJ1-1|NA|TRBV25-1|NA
TGTGCCAGCAGTGGATTAGGAGTGGCTGAAGCTTTCTTT
CASSGLGVAEAFF
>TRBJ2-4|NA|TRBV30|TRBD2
TGTGCCTGGAGTGTAGCGGGAGTTGAGAAAAACATTCAGTACTTC
CAWSVAGVEKNIQYF
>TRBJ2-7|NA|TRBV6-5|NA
TGTGCCAGCAGCTCCAGGGGGGGGTGGTACTTC
CASSSRGGWYF
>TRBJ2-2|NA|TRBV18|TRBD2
TGTGCCAGCTCATGGACTAGCGTAGACACCGGGGAGCTGTTTTTT
CASSWTSVDTGELFF
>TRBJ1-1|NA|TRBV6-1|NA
TGTGCCAGCAGTGATCAGTCGAACACTGAAGCTTTCTTT
CASSDQSNTEAFF
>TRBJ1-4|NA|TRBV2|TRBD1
TGTGCCAGCAGTCCCGGGACAGGGGGCCGTAATGAAAAACTGTTTTTT
CASSPGTGGRNEKLFF
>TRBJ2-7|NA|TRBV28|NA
TGTGCCGGGTCCAGGGGCTCCTACGAGCAGTACTTC
CAGSRGSYEQYF
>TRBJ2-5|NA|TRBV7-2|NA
TGTGCCAGCAGCCAACAAAGGGACTTAGGGGAGACCCAGTACTTC
CASSQQRDLGETQYF
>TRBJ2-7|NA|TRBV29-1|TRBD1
TGCAGCGCAGGACAGGGCTCGGGCTACGAGCAGTACTTC
CSAGQGSGYEQYF
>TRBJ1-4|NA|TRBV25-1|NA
TGTGCCAGCAGTGAATTGTCCCGGGTGGCTAATGAAAAACTGTTTTTT
CASSELSRVANEKLFF